A single sample gave rise to the 32 T cell receptor beta chains below, sequenced in a study of blood T cell repertoires in COVID-19. Using immunoSEQ multiplex PCR, the repertoire was profiled, and TCRdb retains in-frame clones only, with some absent. Of 100,000 to 150,000 clones in the sample, about 90% were seen once. Sequenced material: peripheral blood. The receptors here all came from a man aged 65-85 years who had recovered from COVID-19.

V gene TRBV28 combines with J gene TRBJ1-6, with 9 bases lining up with TRBD1. Germline V gene sequence: CDR1 MDHEN, CDR2 SYDVKM. V lost 11 bases and J lost 8; bases outside the gene matches: 7. CDR3 length: 13 residues. The CDR3 DNA sequence: TGTGCCTCCCAGGGACAGGGAGATTCACCCCTCCACTTT. It specifies CASQGQGDSPLHF.

This chain connects TRBV7-9 to TRBJ1-1, with 7 bases lining up with TRBD1. J gave up 11 bases and V 4 bases, and 13 bases lay outside the gene matches. The CDR3 contains 14 residues. The germline V gene has CDR1 SEHNR and CDR2 FQNEAQ (reference sequence). The CDR3 DNA is TGTGCCAGCAGCTCGGGACAGACCGGACTGAAGGCTTTCTTT. Its protein product is CASSSGQTGLKAFF.

CDR3 in DNA: TGTGCCAGCAGCTCGCGGGGATTCACAGATACGCAGTATTTT. This encodes CASSSRGFTDTQYF. The V call is TRBV5-6, the J call TRBJ2-3; tentatively, D is TRBD2 (6 bases). The CDR3 extends over 14 amino acids. Germline V CDR1 and CDR2: SGHDT, YYEEEE. V was clipped by 3 bases and J by 2 bases, with 10 bases between them.

In DNA form, the CDR3 reads TGTGCCAGCAGTTTCATGGGCGGGGAGGGCTCCTATAATTCACCCCTCCACTTT. Encoded protein: CASSFMGGEGSYNSPLHF. This rearrangement joins TRBV28 to TRBJ1-6; D unresolved. With 3 bases removed from V and 0 bases from J, the gap between germline ends came to 15 bases. The V gene's germline CDR1 is MDHEN and CDR2 SYDVKM. The length of the CDR3 is 18 residues.

The chain recombines TRBV19 with TRBJ2-7, with TRBD1 as a possible D gene (6 bases). CDR3 length: 15 residues. Between the trimmed V and J ends, which lost 4 bases and 4 bases, there was a span of 17 bases. Germline V CDR1 and CDR2: LNHDA, SQIVND (reference sequence). The CDR3: CASSKARVGGYEQYF. CDR3 coding DNA: TGTGCCAGTAGTAAAGCCCGCGTAGGGGGTTACGAGCAGTACTTC.

This chain uses TRBV18 with TRBJ2-3, with 9 nucleotides matching TRBD2. The germline V gene encodes CDR1 KGHSH and CDR2 LQKENI. The CDR3 has 13 residues. V lost 3 bases and J lost 6; bases outside the gene matches: 1. This CDR3 reads CASSPGTSDTQYF. The CDR3 DNA sequence: TGTGCCAGCTCACCCGGGACTAGCGATACGCAGTATTTT.

The V gene is TRBV2, the J gene TRBJ2-5, with 8 bases matching TRBD2. CDR3 length: 13 residues. V trimming: 4 bases; J trimming: 6 bases; junction bases outside the gene matches: 4. Germline V lookup: CDR1 SNHLY, CDR2 FYNNEI. This CDR3 is CASSVGGRKTQYF. CDR3 bases: TGTGCCAGCAGTGTCGGCGGGAGGAAGACCCAGTACTTC.

This chain connects TRBV7-2 to TRBJ2-3; D call uncertain. Germline V lookup: CDR1 SGHTA, CDR2 FQGNSA. The length of the CDR3 is 13 residues. Trimming pared 3 bases from V and 6 bases from J, leaving 10 bases between. Here the CDR3 reads CASSLRNADTQYF. CDR3 bases: TGTGCCAGCAGCTTGCGAAATGCGGATACGCAGTATTTT.

V usage is TRBV5-1 and J usage is TRBJ2-5, with TRBD1 identical over 9 bases. After removal of 2 bases from V and 1 base from J, the junction contained 6 bases not matched to a gene. The CDR3 consists of 16 residues. Germline V lookup: CDR1 SGHRS, CDR2 YFSETQ. CDR3 sequence (DNA): TGCGCCAGCAGCTTTCTGGGACAGGGAGGCCAAGAGACCCAGTACTTC. Encoded protein: CASSFLGQGGQETQYF.

The DNA for the CDR3 is TGTGCCAGTAGTATCGGACAGGGCGTTTTGGCTGGCTACACCTTC. Its protein product is CASSIGQGVLAGYTF. The chain recombines TRBV19 with TRBJ1-2, with TRBD1 matching over 8 bases. Unmatched junction bases numbered 10, after V lost 3 bases and J lost 7 bases. The germline V gene has CDR1 LNHDA and CDR2 SQIVND (reference sequence). The length of the CDR3 is 15 residues.

V and J are TRBV2 and TRBJ1-4; TRBD1 aligns across 9 bases. The V gene's germline CDR1 is SNHLY and CDR2 FYNNEI. The CDR3 totals 14 residues. The V and J ends lost 7 bases and 7 bases, in that order; junction bases with no gene match: 7. The CDR3 protein is CASNRDRASEKLFF. DNA of the CDR3: TGTGCCAGCAATAGGGACAGGGCGAGTGAAAAACTGTTTTTT.

This clone has more than one count but fewer than ten. This chain links TRBV28 with TRBJ2-7; D is unclear. Trimming cost V 2 bases and J 0 bases, with 5 bases left between them. This CDR3 is 13 amino acids long. Germline loops: CDR1 MDHEN, CDR2 SYDVKM. The CDR3 nucleotides read TGTGCCAGCAGTTTAAAGCCCTCCTACGAGCAGTACTTC. Translating gives CASSLKPSYEQYF. The full variable domain, with the rest looked up from reference TRBV28 and TRBJ2-7, is DVKVTQSSRYLVKRTGEKVFLECVQDMDHENMFWYRQDPGLGLRLIYFSYDVKMKEKGDIPEGYSVSREKKERFSLILESASTNQTSMYLCASSLKPSYEQYFGPGTRLTVT.

The J gene is TRBJ1-2, the V gene TRBV10-3; D might be TRBD1 (6 bases). Per germline, CDR1 ENHRY and CDR2 SYGVKD. The CDR3 runs 13 residues. V was pared by 4 bases and J by 2 bases, with 8 bases between. This CDR3 is CAISGGRNYGYTF. The CDR3 nucleotides read TGTGCCATCAGTGGGGGGCGGAACTATGGCTACACCTTC.

The chain recombines TRBV6-5 with TRBJ2-7; TRBD2 matches 12 bases. CDR3 size: 14 residues. Germline-derived CDR1 and CDR2 are MNHEY and SVGAGI. V lost 6 bases, J lost 3 bases, and 3 bases stayed unmatched. CDR3 amino acids: CASRRTSGNYEQYF. In DNA form, the CDR3 reads TGTGCCAGCAGGCGGACTAGCGGGAACTACGAGCAGTACTTC.

This clone was detected once. The chain has TRBV14 and TRBJ1-5; TRBD1 agrees at 10 bases. The J segment lost 3 bases and the V segment lost 0 bases, leaving 20 bases of the junction unmatched. Germline assignment: CDR1 SGHDN and CDR2 FVKESK. This CDR3 spans 22 amino acids. The CDR3 spells CASSQDWTGGTTFCDFNQPQHF. CDR3 sequence (DNA): TGTGCCAGCAGCCAAGATTGGACAGGGGGAACTACCTTCTGCGATTTCAATCAGCCCCAGCATTTT.

The chain recombines TRBV3-1 (or the pseudogene TRBV3-2) with TRBJ2-1, with TRBD2 matching 7 bases. J lost 7 bases, V lost 0 bases, and 9 bases had no gene match. CDR3 length equals 16 residues. Germline V gene sequence: CDR1 LGHDT, CDR2 YNNKEL (reference sequence). CDR3 nucleotides: TGTGCCAGCAGCCAAGATGGTCTAGCGGCCGAGAATGAGCAGTTCTTC. Translating it yields CASSQDGLAAENEQFF.

The rearrangement joins TRBV28 to TRBJ1-5; the D is unclear. Trimming stripped 5 bases from V and 0 bases from J, with 11 bases between. Germline lookup yields CDR1 MDHEN and CDR2 SYDVKM. This CDR3 comprises 15 residues. The CDR3 nucleotides are TGTGCCAGCAGTCTACCAGGTGATAGCAATCAGCCCCAGCATTTT. This gives the protein CASSLPGDSNQPQHF.

This clone was picked up one time. The chain uses TRBV7-8 and TRBJ2-2, with D tentatively TRBD2 (5 bases). From germline, CDR1 is SGHVS and CDR2 FQNEAQ. Deletions cut 9 bases from V and 6 bases from J, with 11 bases between. This CDR3 comprises 12 residues. DNA of the CDR3: TGTGCCAGTCACGGAGGCCCCGGGGAGCTGTTTTTT. Protein sequence: CASHGGPGELFF. The variable domain in full, completed from reference TRBV7-8 and TRBJ2-2, reads GAGVSQSPRYKVAKRGQDVALRCDPISGHVSLFWYQQALGQGPEFLTYFQNEAQLDKSGLPSDRFFAERPEGSVSTLKIQRTQQEDSAVYLCASHGGPGELFFGEGSRLTVL.

The V gene is TRBV6-1, the J gene TRBJ2-7, with 11 positions matching TRBD1. After removal of 5 bases from V and 5 bases from J, the junction contained 8 bases not matched to a gene. CDR3 length equals 15 residues. The germline V gene encodes CDR1 MNHNS and CDR2 SASEGT. The CDR3 sequence: CASSPPGQGGHEQYF. The DNA of the CDR3 is TGTGCCAGCAGTCCACCGGGACAGGGGGGCCACGAGCAGTACTTC.

This chain uses TRBV5-1 with TRBJ2-1; TRBD2 aligns across 8 bases. Trimming removed 1 base from V and 3 bases from J; junction bases left unmatched: 6. There are 16 residues in the CDR3. Germline assignment: CDR1 SGHRS and CDR2 YFSETQ. The CDR3: CASSLILAGGYNEQFF. For the CDR3, the DNA is TGCGCCAGCAGCTTGATTCTGGCGGGAGGCTACAATGAGCAGTTCTTC. Based on the CDR3 plus reference TRBV5-1 and TRBJ2-1, the full variable domain is KAGVTQTPRYLIKTRGQQVTLSCSPISGHRSVSWYQQTPGQGLQFLFEYFSETQRNKGNFPGRFSGRQFSNSRSEMNVSTLELGDSALYLCASSLILAGGYNEQFFGPGTRLTVL.

This chain connects TRBV15 to TRBJ1-6; 7 nucleotides agree with TRBD1. Germline assignment: CDR1 LNHNV and CDR2 YYDKDF (reference sequence). The V segment lost 1 base and the J segment 6 bases; nucleotides outside the gene matches: 6. This CDR3 has 16 residues. CDR3 amino acids: CATSRAATGSNSPLHF. As DNA, the CDR3 is TGTGCCACCAGCAGAGCGGCGACAGGGAGTAATTCACCCCTCCACTTT.

The chain recombines TRBV2 with TRBJ2-7, with D perhaps TRBD1 (6 bases). This CDR3 contains 17 residues. Germline CDR1 and CDR2: SNHLY and FYNNEI. Trimming pared 6 bases from V and 1 base from J, leaving 22 bases between. This CDR3 is CASRLHLRDTRSYEQYF. The CDR3 DNA follows: TGTGCCAGCAGGTTACATCTCCGGGACACTCGATCCTACGAGCAGTACTTC.

This clone was seen just once. The CDR3 here is CASSWDRGEQYF. The CDR3, as DNA: TGTGCCAGCAGCTGGGACAGGGGCGAGCAGTACTTC. The chain carries TRBV5-6 and TRBJ2-7, with TRBD1 matching 10 bases. Germline values: CDR1 SGHDT, CDR2 YYEEEE. This CDR3 is built from 12 residues. V lost 3 bases to trimming and J lost 6 bases; unmatched junction nucleotides: 0.

CDR3 coding DNA: TGCGCCAGCAGCCTATATCCGACACCGAGCTCCTACGAGCAGTACTTC. As protein: CASSLYPTPSSYEQYF. The chain employs TRBV5-1 and TRBJ2-7; D call uncertain. The CDR3 loop spans 16 amino acids. Per germline, CDR1 SGHRS and CDR2 YFSETQ. The V and J ends lost 4 bases and 0 bases respectively, with 17 bases between them.

V usage is TRBV5-1 and J usage is TRBJ1-3, with D possibly TRBD1 on 6 matching bases. Trimming removed 5 bases from V and 0 bases from J, with 12 bases in between. The V gene's germline CDR1 is SGHRS and CDR2 YFSETQ. The CDR3 extends over 15 amino acids. CDR3 in DNA: TGCGCCAGCAGTCTCCAAGGGGGCTCTGGAAACACCATATATTTT. Amino acid sequence: CASSLQGGSGNTIYF. Full variable domain (rest looked up from reference TRBV5-1 and TRBJ1-3): KAGVTQTPRYLIKTRGQQVTLSCSPISGHRSVSWYQQTPGQGLQFLFEYFSETQRNKGNFPGRFSGRQFSNSRSEMNVSTLELGDSALYLCASSLQGGSGNTIYFGEGSWLTVV.

This clone was observed a few times. The chain employs TRBV4-1 and TRBJ2-7; 7 bases match TRBD2. V was clipped by 3 bases and J by 2 bases; unmatched bases: 7. The CDR3 contains 15 residues. Per the germline V gene, CDR1 is MGHRA and CDR2 is YSYEKL. The CDR3 reads CASSQSPLAAYEQYF. CDR3 nucleotides: TGCGCCAGCAGCCAGAGCCCCCTAGCGGCCTACGAGCAGTACTTC.

The chain links TRBV5-1 to TRBJ2-1; D might be TRBD1 (5 bases). CDR3 length equals 13 residues. Germline lookup yields CDR1 SGHRS and CDR2 YFSETQ. Between the trimmed V and J ends, which lost 4 bases and 1 base, there was a span of 6 bases. Here the CDR3 reads CASSRQSYNEQFF. The CDR3, as DNA: TGCGCCAGCAGCAGACAGTCCTACAATGAGCAGTTCTTC.

In DNA, the CDR3 is TGTGCCAGCTCATCGGACAGGATCAACACTGAAGCTTTCTTT. This encodes CASSSDRINTEAFF. The chain has TRBV18 and TRBJ1-1, with 7 bases fitting TRBD1. Germline lookup yields CDR1 KGHSH and CDR2 LQKENI. After removal of 5 bases from V and 2 bases from J, the junction contained 5 bases not matched to a gene. The CDR3 contains 14 residues.

The CDR3 DNA reads TGCAGTGCTCTGACTTCCTTGGGGCAGTATTTT. Translation: CSALTSLGQYF. V gene TRBV20-1 combines with J gene TRBJ2-3; D is unclear. The CDR3 is 11 residues long. With 5 bases removed from V and 11 bases from J, the gap between germline ends came to 14 bases. The V gene's germline CDR1 is DFQATT and CDR2 SNEGSKA (reference sequence).

This clone was seen once. J is TRBJ1-4 and V is TRBV28, with TRBD1 matching 10 bases. V shed 2 bases and J 7 bases; nucleotides not matched to a gene: 10. This CDR3 spans 17 amino acids. The germline CDR1 and CDR2 sequences are MDHEN and SYDVKM. CDR3 protein: CASSLRVTGGFFEKLFF. The CDR3 DNA follows: TGTGCCAGCAGTTTAAGGGTGACAGGGGGCTTTTTTGAAAAACTGTTTTTT.

The CDR3 here is CACGQNYNSPLHF. CDR3 in DNA: TGTGCCTGTGGACAGAATTATAATTCACCCCTCCACTTT. The chain joins TRBV3-1 (or the pseudogene TRBV3-2) to TRBJ1-6; D may be TRBD1 (6 bases). The ends were cut back, 11 bases at V and 4 bases at J, with 12 bases in the middle. The germline CDR1 and CDR2 sequences are LGHDT and YNNKEL (reference sequence). The CDR3 loop spans 13 amino acids.

The chain joins TRBV5-4 to TRBJ2-3; 8 bases agree with TRBD1. The CDR3 sequence is 16 residues long. The V and J ends lost 0 bases and 0 bases, in that order; junction bases with no gene match: 3. CDR1 is SGHNT and CDR2 is YYREEE in the germline V gene (reference sequence). The DNA for the CDR3 is TGTGCCAGCAGCTTGGGGGGACAGGCTAGCACAGATACGCAGTATTTT. It encodes CASSLGGQASTDTQYF.